These 22 T cell receptor beta chains came from one sample sequenced in a study of blood T cell repertoires in COVID-19 (TCRdb year 2020). Library creation used the immunoSEQ multiplex PCR assay. The clones in this table, taken by TCRdb from immuneACCESS, are in-frame only. Not every clone is retained; where verified, under half of the shortfall comes from an unresolved V gene, and the cause of the rest is unknown. Recorded for this sample are tens of thousands of clones; approximately 88% of them occurred a single time. The biggest ten clones account for approximately 4.8% of the sample. Material for sequencing was peripheral blood. The receptors come from a human donor in a cohort sampled during active COVID-19.

This clone was counted a few times. This chain links TRBV5-6 with TRBJ1-4; perhaps TRBD1 as D (6 bases). Trimming took 0 bases from V and 6 from J, leaving 15 bases between them. This CDR3 is built from 16 residues. Germline CDR1 SGHDT, CDR2 YYEEEE. In nucleotides, the CDR3 is TGTGCCAGCAGCTTGGCTACGGGGGGCGCATATGAAAAACTGTTTTTT. Translation gives CASSLATGGAYEKLFF.

The chain links TRBV30 to TRBJ1-4; no definite D call. The CDR3 is 13 amino acids. V shed 2 bases and J shed 7 bases, with 11 bases lying between them. Germline assignment: CDR1 GTSNPN and CDR2 SVGIG (reference sequence). CDR3 sequence reads: CAWSRRSAEKLFF. The CDR3 DNA reads TGTGCCTGGAGTAGGAGGTCCGCTGAAAAACTGTTTTTT.

The chain recombines TRBV6-6 with TRBJ2-7, with D perhaps matching TRBD1 (6 bases). Germline V gene lookup returns CDR1 MNHNY and CDR2 SVGAGI (reference sequence). This CDR3 contains 13 residues. Trimming stripped 6 bases from V and 3 bases from J, with 12 bases between. The CDR3 bases are TGTGCCAGCAGCTCCTCCAGGGGCTACGAGCAGTACTTC. This translates into CASSSSRGYEQYF.

The chain links TRBV11-3 to TRBJ2-1; perhaps TRBD2 as D (5 bases). V lost 1 base and J lost 9, with 10 bases in between. Germline loops: CDR1 SGHNT, CDR2 YENEEA. CDR3 length: 13 residues. The CDR3 sequence is CASSLARGGEQFF. The CDR3 DNA follows: TGTGCCAGCAGCTTAGCCAGAGGAGGTGAGCAGTTCTTC.

CDR3 in amino acids: CSASGPPPNYGYTF. Written as DNA, the CDR3 is TGCAGTGCTAGTGGGCCCCCACCAAACTATGGCTACACCTTC. The chain combines TRBV20-1 with TRBJ1-2; D is undetermined. Trimming pared 3 bases from V and 2 bases from J, leaving 13 bases between. CDR1 is DFQATT and CDR2 is SNEGSKA in the germline V gene (reference sequence). This CDR3 is built from 14 residues.

V and J are TRBV6-5 and TRBJ1-1; D gene ambiguous. The germline gives CDR1 MNHEY, CDR2 SVGAGI. The CDR3 loop spans 15 amino acids. The ends were cut back, 0 bases at V and 0 bases at J, with 8 bases in the middle. The CDR3 region has the DNA TGTGCCAGCAGTTACTCGGTCAGAATGAACACTGAAGCTTTCTTT. Translation: CASSYSVRMNTEAFF.

The rearrangement uses TRBV6-5 and TRBJ1-3; weak D call: TRBD1 (6 bases). V was pared by 5 bases and J by 2 bases, with 13 bases between. The germline gives CDR1 MNHEY, CDR2 SVGAGI. The CDR3 covers 15 residues. The CDR3 is CASSTGGHAGNTIYF. DNA for the CDR3: TGTGCCAGCAGTACGGGGGGACATGCTGGAAACACCATATATTTT.

This clone was counted only a few times. The chain combines TRBV25-1 with TRBJ1-4; no definite D call. The V gene's germline CDR1 is MGHDK and CDR2 SYGVNS. CDR3 size: 15 residues. V lost 2 bases to trimming and J lost 3 bases, with 10 bases between them. The CDR3 DNA follows: TGTGCCAGCAGTGAAGAAGAAGCGGCTAATGAAAAACTGTTTTTT. It codes for CASSEEEAANEKLFF.

The V gene is TRBV3-1 (or the pseudogene TRBV3-2), the J gene TRBJ1-1, with D possibly TRBD1 on 6 matching bases. Germline loops: CDR1 LGHDT, CDR2 YNNKEL (reference sequence). This CDR3 spans 14 amino acids. The ends were cut back, 4 bases at V and 0 bases at J, with 9 bases in the middle. The CDR3 sequence is CASSRDTMNTEAFF. The CDR3 DNA follows: TGTGCCAGCAGCCGGGACACCATGAACACTGAAGCTTTCTTT.

V gene TRBV19 combines with J gene TRBJ2-1, with 9 bases fitting TRBD1. CDR3 length equals 15 residues. Germline trimming cut 7 bases from V and 3 bases from J; bases unmatched to any gene: 7. Germline V CDR1 and CDR2: LNHDA, SQIVND (reference sequence). CDR3 amino acids: CASTLTGGGYNEQFF. The CDR3 region has the DNA TGTGCCAGTACCCTTACAGGGGGCGGCTACAATGAGCAGTTCTTC.

This chain joins TRBV30 and TRBJ2-1; D possibly corresponds to TRBD2 (7 bases). The V gene's germline CDR1 is GTSNPN and CDR2 SVGIG (reference sequence). This CDR3 spans 14 amino acids. V dropped 5 bases and J dropped 2 bases, with 13 bases sitting between them. In DNA, the CDR3 is TGTGCCTGGGTGATGGGGGGGCCCTACAATGAGCAGTTCTTC. Translation gives CAWVMGGPYNEQFF.

As DNA, the CDR3 is TGTGCCAGCGGTTCAGCGGGGGGACTCACGTTCACCGGGGAGCTGTTTTTT. Translated: CASGSAGGLTFTGELFF. The gene calls are TRBV28 and TRBJ2-2; 9 bases are a match to TRBD2. The CDR3 is 17 residues long. From germline, CDR1 is MDHEN and CDR2 SYDVKM. V dropped 8 bases and J dropped 4; count of bases not matched to a gene: 14. The full variable domain, its missing parts supplied by reference TRBV28 and TRBJ2-2, is DVKVTQSSRYLVKRTGEKVFLECVQDMDHENMFWYRQDPGLGLRLIYFSYDVKMKEKGDIPEGYSVSREKKERFSLILESASTNQTSMYLCASGSAGGLTFTGELFFGEGSRLTVL.

The V and J genes are TRBV3-1 (or the pseudogene TRBV3-2) and TRBJ2-7; 9 nucleotides line up with TRBD1. Per germline, CDR1 LGHDT and CDR2 YNNKEL (reference sequence). The CDR3 contains 16 residues. Losses at the gene ends were 3 bases for V and 1 base for J; bases not matched to a gene: 7. This CDR3 reads CASSHADRGVSYEQYF. As DNA, the CDR3 is TGTGCCAGCAGCCATGCTGACAGGGGGGTTTCCTACGAGCAGTACTTC.

The chain joins TRBV11-1 to TRBJ2-7; perhaps TRBD2 as D (5 bases). V lost 2 bases, J lost 1 base, and 12 bases lay in between. This CDR3 has 15 amino acids. Per germline, CDR1 SGHAT and CDR2 FQDESV (reference sequence). In nucleotides, the CDR3 is TGTGCCAGCAGCTTATATCCGGGATCGTCCTACGAGCAGTACTTC. Translated, it gives CASSLYPGSSYEQYF.

J is TRBJ2-7 and V is TRBV10-1, with TRBD2 matching 8 bases. V was pared by 5 bases and J by 12 bases, with 12 bases of the junction left unmatched. The germline gives CDR1 WNHNN, CDR2 SYGVQD (reference sequence). The CDR3 has 13 residues. CDR3: CASSPSGGEALYF. The CDR3 region has the DNA TGCGCCAGCAGTCCGAGCGGGGGAGAAGCACTGTACTTC.

This clone was observed once. The V gene is TRBV7-3, the J gene TRBJ2-3; no clear D gene. V lost 5 bases, J lost 1 base, and 13 bases lay in between. CDR3 length equals 15 residues. CDR1 and CDR2 (germline): SGHTA, FQGTGA. In DNA, the CDR3 is TGTGCCAGCAGCCCCGCGACTGGTGGCACAGATACGCAGTATTTT. It encodes CASSPATGGTDTQYF.

The chain is built from TRBV5-1 and TRBJ1-3; D is uncertain. The CDR3 spans 15 residues. The V end was cut by 8 bases, the J end by 4 bases, with 19 bases between. Germline V gene lookup returns CDR1 SGHRS and CDR2 YFSETQ. The CDR3 coding sequence is TGCGCCAGTGGGCCTATAGGAGGGCCAGGAAACACCATATATTTT. Protein sequence: CASGPIGGPGNTIYF.

The V gene is TRBV6-6, the J gene TRBJ1-4; 10 bases are a match to TRBD1. Germline V gene data show CDR1 as MNHNY and CDR2 as SVGAGI (reference sequence). The CDR3 runs 17 residues. V shed 5 bases and J 6 bases; nucleotides not matched to a gene: 12. For the CDR3, the DNA is TGTGCCAGCAGTCCCCGCCGGACAGGGGGATCGGATGAAAAACTGTTTTTT. Residues: CASSPRRTGGSDEKLFF.

The chain links TRBV5-4 to TRBJ2-7; 12 bases agree with TRBD2. Per germline, CDR1 SGHNT and CDR2 YYREEE (reference sequence). V lost 0 bases to trimming and J lost 6 bases; unmatched junction nucleotides: 4. The CDR3 spans 15 residues. The CDR3 DNA reads as TGTGCCAGCAGCTTGGAACTAGCGGGAGGTGGCGAGCAGTACTTC. Its protein product is CASSLELAGGGEQYF.

The chain links TRBV29-1 to TRBJ1-2, with 10 bases matching TRBD1. The germline CDR1 and CDR2 sequences are SQVTM and ANQGSEA. The CDR3 has 15 amino acids. Trimming cost V 4 bases and J 8 bases; bases outside gene matches: 13. Here the CDR3 reads CSVAPLDRGRKGYTF. In DNA, the CDR3 is TGCAGCGTTGCCCCCCTTGACAGGGGGCGAAAAGGCTACACCTTC.

The V and J genes are TRBV18 and TRBJ1-1; weak D call: TRBD1 (5 bases). The CDR3 spans 15 residues. Trimming took off 3 bases at V and 1 base at J, with 12 bases between the two ends. Per germline, CDR1 KGHSH and CDR2 LQKENI. The CDR3 DNA follows: TGTGCCAGCTCACCCTCCGGGGGTACGAACACTGAAGCTTTCTTT. Translating it yields CASSPSGGTNTEAFF.

The chain joins TRBV10-3 to TRBJ2-3; 8 positions match TRBD1. V dropped 4 bases and J dropped 5; count of bases not matched to a gene: 5. The CDR3 sequence is 14 residues long. Germline V gene data show CDR1 as ENHRY and CDR2 as SYGVKD. The CDR3 nucleotides read TGTGCCATCAGTGGGACAGGGAATATAGATACGCAGTATTTT. Amino acids: CAISGTGNIDTQYF.